This TCR beta chain was observed in a study of cytomegalovirus exposure and HLA in healthy donors. General study results and limits: TCR beta sequences numbering some 17,000 were associated with HLA alleles at 0.05 false discovery rate in a later analysis.

The germline V gene encodes CDR1 SEHNR and CDR2 FQNEAQ (reference sequence). Between the trimmed V and J ends, which lost 3 bases and 2 bases, there was a span of 7 bases. The CDR3 contains 13 residues. Primers included in the PCR were 60 Vbeta and 13 Jbeta primers. Method: immunoSEQ multiplex PCR; TCRdb's copy keeps in-frame clones and lacks some. Here the sample spans about 130,000 clones, around 70% being singletons. A note on this clone: Antigen specificity is unknown.

The chain carries TRBV7-9 and TRBJ2-5; no clear D. Input material: PBMCs. The clonotype originates from a man aged 35-49 years in good health and CMV-seropositive. CDR3 nucleotide sequence: TGTGCCAGCAGCTTTGTCTTACAAGAGACCCAGTACTTC. This encodes CASSFVLQETQYF.